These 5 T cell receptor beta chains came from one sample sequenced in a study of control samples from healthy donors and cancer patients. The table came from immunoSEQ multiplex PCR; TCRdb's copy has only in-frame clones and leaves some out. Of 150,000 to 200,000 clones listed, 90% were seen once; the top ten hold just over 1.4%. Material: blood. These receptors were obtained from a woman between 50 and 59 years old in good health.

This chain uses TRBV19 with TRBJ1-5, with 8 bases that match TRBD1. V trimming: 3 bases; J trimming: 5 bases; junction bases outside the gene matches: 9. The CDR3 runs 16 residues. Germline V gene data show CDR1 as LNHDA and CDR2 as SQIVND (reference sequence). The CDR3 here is CASSMTFGQGYQPQHF. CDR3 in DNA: TGTGCCAGTAGTATGACCTTCGGACAGGGCTATCAGCCCCAGCATTTT.

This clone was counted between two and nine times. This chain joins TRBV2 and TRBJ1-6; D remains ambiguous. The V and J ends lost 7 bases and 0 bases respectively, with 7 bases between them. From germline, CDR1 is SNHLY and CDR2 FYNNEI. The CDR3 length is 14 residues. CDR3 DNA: TGTGCCAGCATGCGGAGCTCCTATAATTCACCCCTCCACTTT. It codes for CASMRSSYNSPLHF.

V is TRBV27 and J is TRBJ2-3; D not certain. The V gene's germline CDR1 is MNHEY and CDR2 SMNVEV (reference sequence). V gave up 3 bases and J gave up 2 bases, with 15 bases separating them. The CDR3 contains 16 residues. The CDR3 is CASSLNLGSFTDTQYF. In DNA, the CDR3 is TGTGCCAGCAGTTTGAATCTAGGGTCATTCACAGATACGCAGTATTTT.

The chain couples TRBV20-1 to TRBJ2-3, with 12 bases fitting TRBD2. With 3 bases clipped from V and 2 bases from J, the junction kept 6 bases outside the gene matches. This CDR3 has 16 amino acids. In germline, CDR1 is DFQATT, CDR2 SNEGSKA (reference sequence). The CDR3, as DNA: TGCAGTGCTAGTGCTCGACTAGCGGGGGCCACAGATACGCAGTATTTT. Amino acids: CSASARLAGATDTQYF.

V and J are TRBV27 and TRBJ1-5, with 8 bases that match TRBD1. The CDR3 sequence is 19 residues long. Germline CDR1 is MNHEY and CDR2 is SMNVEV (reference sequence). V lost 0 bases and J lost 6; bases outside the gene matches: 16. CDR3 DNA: TGTGCCAGCAGTTTATCTCCCCTCGGACAGGGCGGTGGGGGTCAGCCCCAGCATTTT. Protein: CASSLSPLGQGGGGQPQHF.